The clone carrying this T cell receptor (beta chain) was seen more than once but under ten times. What it binds is unknown. The record originates from a study of T cell repertoires in cytomegalovirus infection. Study details: In public TCR beta signatures, there were indications of both CMV infection and matching HLA type.

TCRdb called the reads again in MiXCR, with one record for every CDR3 protein. Altogether more than 150,000 distinct CDR3 sequences are present, roughly a fifth being singletons, with the ten largest covering under 3.5%. V was pared by 3 bases and J by 0 bases, with 9 bases between. CDR3 length: 14 amino acids. Germline CDR1 SGHNT, CDR2 YENEEA. Notes on the study in general: HLA-C-restricted CMV-specific TCR beta clonotypes were dominant in the ex vivo response. Carriers of CMV and the relevant HLA type were discriminated by public TCR beta frequency.

The J gene is TRBJ2-7, the V gene TRBV11-3, with a possible D match to TRBD1 (5 bases). Sequenced sample: PBMCs. This clonotype was sampled from a human donor in good health (CMV status not recorded). Some clones in this sample may be carry-over from other donors' samples. CDR3: CASSLEQVSYEQYF. In nucleotides, the CDR3 is TGTGCCAGCAGCTTGGAACAGGTCTCCTACGAGCAGTACTTC.